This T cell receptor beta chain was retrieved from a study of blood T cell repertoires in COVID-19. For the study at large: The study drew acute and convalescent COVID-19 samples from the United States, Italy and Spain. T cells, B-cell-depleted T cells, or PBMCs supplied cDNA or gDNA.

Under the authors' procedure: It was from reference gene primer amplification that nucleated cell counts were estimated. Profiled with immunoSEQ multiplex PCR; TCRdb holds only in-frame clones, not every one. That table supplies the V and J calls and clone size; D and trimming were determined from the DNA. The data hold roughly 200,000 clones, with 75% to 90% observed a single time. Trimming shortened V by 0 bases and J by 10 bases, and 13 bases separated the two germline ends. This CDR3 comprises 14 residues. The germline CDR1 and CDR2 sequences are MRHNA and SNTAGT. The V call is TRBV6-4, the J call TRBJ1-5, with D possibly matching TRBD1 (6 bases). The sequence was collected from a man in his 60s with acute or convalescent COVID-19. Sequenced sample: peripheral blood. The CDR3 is CASSDSNRADPQHF. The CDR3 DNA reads TGTGCCAGCAGTGACTCGAACAGGGCCGACCCCCAGCATTTT.